A single sample is the source of the 9 T cell receptor beta chains below, sequenced in a study of technical replicates of blood from a handful of donors. Repertoires were generated with immunoSEQ multiplex PCR, while TCRdb's copy carries only in-frame clones and drops some. The sample includes roughly 79,000 clones, almost 96% seen only once; the top ten take 0.35% to 0.45%. Sequences were obtained from T cells isolated from PBMCs. Source of these receptors: a human donor in good health.

This chain connects TRBV5-4 to TRBJ2-2, with TRBD1 matching 9 bases. Germline CDR1 reads SGHNT; CDR2 reads YYREEE (reference sequence). The CDR3 sequence is 16 residues long. V lost 4 bases and J lost 2; bases outside the gene matches: 6. CDR3 in amino acids: CASSRPGQGNTGELFF. The CDR3 DNA reads TGTGCCAGCAGCCGCCCGGGACAGGGAAACACCGGGGAGCTGTTTTTT.

The chain has TRBV27 and TRBJ1-5; TRBD1 agrees at 7 bases. The CDR3 is 14 residues long. V was pared by 10 bases and J by 0 bases, with 6 bases of the junction left unmatched. The germline V gene encodes CDR1 MNHEY and CDR2 SMNVEV (reference sequence). This CDR3 is CANSDRNSNQPQHF. CDR3 DNA: TGTGCCAACTCGGACAGGAATAGCAATCAGCCCCAGCATTTT.

The rearrangement uses TRBV29-1 and TRBJ1-2, with D perhaps TRBD1 (5 bases). The V gene's germline CDR1 is SQVTM and CDR2 ANQGSEA. The CDR3 spans 12 residues. Deletions cut 6 bases from V and 4 bases from J, with 12 bases between. CDR3 coding DNA: TGCAGCGTGGGCACCGGGGGCTATGGCTACACCTTC. Translation gives CSVGTGGYGYTF.

The J gene is TRBJ2-7, the V gene TRBV6-1; 9 bases match TRBD2. The CDR3 covers 14 residues. After removal of 6 bases from V and 0 bases from J, the junction contained 3 bases not matched to a gene. The germline V gene encodes CDR1 MNHNS and CDR2 SASEGT. CDR3 loop: CASSPSGDSYEQYF. The CDR3 DNA is TGTGCCAGCAGCCCTAGCGGGGACTCCTACGAGCAGTACTTC.

This chain uses TRBV29-1 with TRBJ1-4, with 8 positions matching TRBD1. V was clipped by 6 bases and J by 7 bases; unmatched bases: 13. CDR3 length: 15 amino acids. Germline V gives CDR1 SQVTM, CDR2 ANQGSEA. The DNA of the CDR3 is TGCAGCGTCTTAACAGGGGGGGAGGGAGGTGAAAAACTGTTTTTT. Residues: CSVLTGGEGGEKLFF.

This chain uses TRBV6-4 with TRBJ2-2; weak D call: TRBD1 (6 bases). The CDR3 spans 14 residues. With 4 bases removed from V and 1 base from J, the gap between germline ends came to 7 bases. CDR1 is MRHNA and CDR2 is SNTAGT in the germline V gene. The CDR3 sequence is CASSATGNTGELFF. The CDR3, as DNA: TGTGCCAGCAGTGCGACAGGGAACACCGGGGAGCTGTTTTTT.

The rearrangement joins TRBV9 to TRBJ1-2; weak D call: TRBD1 (6 bases). Looked up from germline, CDR1 is SGDLS and CDR2 is YYNGEE. V shed 4 bases and J shed 2 bases, with 18 bases lying between them. The CDR3 runs to 16 residues. CDR3 amino acids: CASSYNRDPHNYGYTF. The DNA for the CDR3 is TGTGCCAGCAGCTACAACAGGGATCCCCACAACTATGGCTACACCTTC.

V is TRBV25-1 and J is TRBJ1-3; D is uncertain. The germline V gene encodes CDR1 MGHDK and CDR2 SYGVNS. V was cut by 3 bases and J by 2 bases, with 8 bases left in between. The CDR3 runs to 14 residues. The CDR3 DNA reads as TGTGCCAGCAGTGACGTATTAACTGGAAACACCATATATTTT. Translated: CASSDVLTGNTIYF.

The genes are TRBV30 and TRBJ2-3; 15 nucleotides match TRBD2. Germline lookup yields CDR1 GTSNPN and CDR2 SVGIG (reference sequence). The CDR3 is 14 residues long. V lost 5 bases to trimming and J lost 3 bases; unmatched junction nucleotides: 0. The CDR3 sequence is CAWGLAGGTDTQYF. The CDR3 DNA sequence: TGTGCCTGGGGACTAGCGGGAGGGACAGATACGCAGTATTTT.